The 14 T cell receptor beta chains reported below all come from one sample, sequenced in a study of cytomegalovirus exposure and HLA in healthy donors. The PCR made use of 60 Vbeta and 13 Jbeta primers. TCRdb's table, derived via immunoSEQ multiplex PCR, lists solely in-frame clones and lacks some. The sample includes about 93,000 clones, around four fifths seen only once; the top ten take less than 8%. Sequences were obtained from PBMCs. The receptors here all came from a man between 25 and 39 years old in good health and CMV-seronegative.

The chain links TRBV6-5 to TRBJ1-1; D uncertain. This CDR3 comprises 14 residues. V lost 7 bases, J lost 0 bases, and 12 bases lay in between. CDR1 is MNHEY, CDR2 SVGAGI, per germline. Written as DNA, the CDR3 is TGTGCCAGCACGAGTCCCCTCATGAACACTGAAGCTTTCTTT. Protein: CASTSPLMNTEAFF.

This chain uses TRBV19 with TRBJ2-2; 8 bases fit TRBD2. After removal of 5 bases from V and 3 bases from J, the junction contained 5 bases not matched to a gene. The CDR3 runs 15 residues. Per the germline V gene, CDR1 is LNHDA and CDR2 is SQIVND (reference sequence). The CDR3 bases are TGTGCCAGTAGTCTACTAGCGGTACACACCGGGGAGCTGTTTTTT. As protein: CASSLLAVHTGELFF.

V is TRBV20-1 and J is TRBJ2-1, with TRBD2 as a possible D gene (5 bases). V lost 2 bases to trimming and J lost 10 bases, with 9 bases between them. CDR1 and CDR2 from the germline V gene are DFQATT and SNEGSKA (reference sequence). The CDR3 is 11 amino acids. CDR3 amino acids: CSARNVAEQFF. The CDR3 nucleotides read TGCAGTGCTAGAAATGTAGCGGAGCAGTTCTTC.

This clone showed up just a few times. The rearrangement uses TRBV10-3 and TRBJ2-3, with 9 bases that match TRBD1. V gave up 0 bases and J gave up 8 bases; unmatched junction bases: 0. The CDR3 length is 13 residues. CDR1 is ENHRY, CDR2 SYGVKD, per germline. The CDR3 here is CAISESGQGTQYF. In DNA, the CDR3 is TGTGCCATCAGTGAGTCGGGACAGGGTACGCAGTATTTT.

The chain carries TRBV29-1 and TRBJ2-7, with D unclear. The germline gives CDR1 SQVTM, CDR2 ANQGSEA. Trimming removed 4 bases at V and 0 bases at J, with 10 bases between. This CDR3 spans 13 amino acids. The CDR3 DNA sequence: TGCAGCGTTGTTTACATTGGCTCCTACGAGCAGTACTTC. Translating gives CSVVYIGSYEQYF.

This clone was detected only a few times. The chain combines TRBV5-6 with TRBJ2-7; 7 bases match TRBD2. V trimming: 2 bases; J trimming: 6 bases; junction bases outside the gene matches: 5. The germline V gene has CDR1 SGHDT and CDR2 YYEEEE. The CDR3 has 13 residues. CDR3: CASSFGTNREQYF. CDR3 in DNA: TGTGCCAGCAGCTTCGGGACTAACCGCGAGCAGTACTTC.

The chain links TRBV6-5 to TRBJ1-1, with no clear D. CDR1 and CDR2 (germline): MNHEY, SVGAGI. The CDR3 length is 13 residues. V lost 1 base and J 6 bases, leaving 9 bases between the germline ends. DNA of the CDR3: TGTGCCAGCAGTTACTTTAGTAGTTCTGAAGCTTTCTTT. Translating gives CASSYFSSSEAFF.

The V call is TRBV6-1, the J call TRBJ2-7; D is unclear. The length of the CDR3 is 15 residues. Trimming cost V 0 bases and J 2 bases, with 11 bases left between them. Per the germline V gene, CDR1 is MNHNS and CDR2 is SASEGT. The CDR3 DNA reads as TGTGCCAGCAGTGAAGCAATGGCAAGTACCTACGAGCAGTACTTC. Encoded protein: CASSEAMASTYEQYF.

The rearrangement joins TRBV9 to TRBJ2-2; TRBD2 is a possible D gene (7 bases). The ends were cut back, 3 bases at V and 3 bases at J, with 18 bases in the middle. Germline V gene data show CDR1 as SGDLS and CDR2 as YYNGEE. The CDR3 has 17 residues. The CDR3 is CASSAGAKGGYTGELFF. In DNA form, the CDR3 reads TGTGCCAGCAGCGCAGGGGCTAAGGGAGGGTACACCGGGGAGCTGTTTTTT.

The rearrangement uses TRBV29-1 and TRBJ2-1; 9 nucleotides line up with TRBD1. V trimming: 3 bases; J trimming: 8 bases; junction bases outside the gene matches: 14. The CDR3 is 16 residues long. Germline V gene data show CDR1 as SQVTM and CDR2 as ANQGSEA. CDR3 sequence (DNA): TGCAGCGTTGAGACGGTGGGACAGGGAGTGATCGATGAGCAGTTCTTC. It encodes CSVETVGQGVIDEQFF.

CDR3 DNA sequence: TGCAGCGTTGAAGGAGGGACAGGAGGCAATGAGCAGTTCTTC. Protein sequence: CSVEGGTGGNEQFF. V usage is TRBV29-1 and J usage is TRBJ2-1; 8 bases are shared with TRBD1. This CDR3 spans 14 amino acids. Germline-derived CDR1 and CDR2 are SQVTM and ANQGSEA. Unmatched junction bases numbered 5, after V lost 1 base and J lost 6 bases.

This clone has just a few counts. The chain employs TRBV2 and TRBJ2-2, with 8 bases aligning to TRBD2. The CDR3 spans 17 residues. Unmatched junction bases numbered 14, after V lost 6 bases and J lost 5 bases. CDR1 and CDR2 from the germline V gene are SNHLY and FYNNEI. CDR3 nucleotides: TGTGCCAGCAGACAAGTTGGGAGCGGGAGATCAACCGGGGAGCTGTTTTTT. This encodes CASRQVGSGRSTGELFF.

CDR3 loop: CASSPVYEQYF. In DNA, the CDR3 is TGTGCCAGCAGTCCTGTGTACGAGCAGTACTTC. This chain joins TRBV2 and TRBJ2-5; D not certain. The J call is uncertain, as TRBJ2-7 better fits the DNA end. The CDR3 consists of 11 residues. The germline V gene has CDR1 SNHLY and CDR2 FYNNEI.

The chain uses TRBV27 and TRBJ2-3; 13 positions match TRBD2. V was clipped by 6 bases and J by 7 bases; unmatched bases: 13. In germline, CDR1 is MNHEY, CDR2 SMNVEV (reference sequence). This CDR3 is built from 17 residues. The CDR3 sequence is CASSSPGLAGPRHTQYF. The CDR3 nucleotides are TGTGCCAGCAGCTCGCCGGGACTAGCGGGACCCCGCCATACGCAGTATTTT.